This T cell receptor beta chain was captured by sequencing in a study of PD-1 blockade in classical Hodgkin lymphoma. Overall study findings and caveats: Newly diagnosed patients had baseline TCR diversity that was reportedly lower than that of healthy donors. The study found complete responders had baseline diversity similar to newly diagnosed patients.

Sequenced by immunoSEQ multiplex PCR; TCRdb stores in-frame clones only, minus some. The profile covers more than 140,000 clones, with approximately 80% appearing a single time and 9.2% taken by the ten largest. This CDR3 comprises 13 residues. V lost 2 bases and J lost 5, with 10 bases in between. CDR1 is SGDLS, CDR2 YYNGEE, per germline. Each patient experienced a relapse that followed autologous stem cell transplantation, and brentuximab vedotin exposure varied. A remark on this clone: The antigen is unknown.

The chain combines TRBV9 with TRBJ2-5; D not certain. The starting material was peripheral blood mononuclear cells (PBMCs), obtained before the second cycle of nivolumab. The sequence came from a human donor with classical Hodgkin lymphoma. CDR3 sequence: CASSVGGQETQYF. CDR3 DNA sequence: TGTGCCAGCAGCGTCGGCGGCCAGGAGACCCAGTACTTC.